Sequencing of this T cell receptor beta chain was carried out in a study of blood T cell repertoires in COVID-19. Overall study context: Sites across the United States, Italy and Spain contributed samples from acute and convalescent COVID-19.

In the original workflow: It was from reference gene primer amplification that nucleated cell counts were estimated. Using immunoSEQ multiplex PCR, the repertoire was profiled, and TCRdb retains in-frame clones only, with some absent. V, J and clone size are those of that table, while D and trimming were read from the DNA. The table includes approximately 300,000 clones, around four fifths detected once. The CDR3 is 13 amino acids. CDR1 and CDR2 (germline): SGHTA, FQGNSA. V lost 5 bases and J 2 bases, leaving 9 bases between the germline ends. The sequencing sample was made of peripheral blood. The origin of this receptor is a woman aged 45-65 years with acute or convalescent COVID-19. V gene TRBV7-2 combines with J gene TRBJ1-2, with D perhaps matching TRBD1 (6 bases). CDR3 region: CASSPQGNYGYTF. Here the CDR3 DNA reads TGTGCCAGCAGCCCCCAGGGGAACTATGGCTACACCTTC. Based on the CDR3 plus reference TRBV7-2 and TRBJ1-2, the full variable domain is GAGVSQSPSNKVTEKGKDVELRCDPISGHTALYWYRQSLGQGLEFLIYFQGNSAPDKSGLPSDRFSAERTGGSVSTLTIQRTQQEDSAVYLCASSPQGNYGYTFGSGTRLTVV.